The 30 T cell receptor beta chains given below trace back to one sample, sequenced in a study of shared clonotypes between healthy human individuals. This table comes from immunoSEQ multiplex PCR, and its TCRdb copy is limited to in-frame clones, with some not included. The table includes millions of clones, more than 85% detected once. Input material: naive CD4+ T cells from PBMCs. The subset: CD45RA+ positively selected. The receptors derive from a man younger than 35 in good health. Some clones in this sample may be carry-over from other donors' samples.

J is TRBJ1-1 and V is TRBV6-1; 7 bases fit TRBD1. Trimming took 2 bases from V and 7 from J; bases not matched to a gene: 7. The CDR3 covers 14 residues. Germline CDR1 is MNHNS and CDR2 is SASEGT. CDR3 in amino acids: CASSEWGTAFEAFF. The CDR3 nucleotides read TGTGCCAGCAGTGAATGGGGGACAGCTTTTGAAGCTTTCTTT.

V and J are TRBV19 and TRBJ2-7, with 13 nucleotides matching TRBD2. This CDR3 is 19 amino acids long. Trimming removed 2 bases from V and 2 bases from J; junction bases left unmatched: 12. Per germline, CDR1 LNHDA and CDR2 SQIVND (reference sequence). The CDR3 loop is CASSIRGTSGIKIPYEQYF. CDR3 nucleotide sequence: TGTGCCAGTAGTATACGAGGGACTAGCGGGATCAAAATCCCCTACGAGCAGTACTTC.

V usage is TRBV6-1 and J usage is TRBJ2-1; tentative D call: TRBD1 (6 bases). V was pared by 3 bases and J by 3 bases, with 24 bases between. Germline CDR1 reads MNHNS; CDR2 reads SASEGT. The CDR3 covers 19 residues. The CDR3 loop reads CASSDPRDTPMPIYNEQFF. The CDR3 DNA follows: TGTGCCAGCAGTGATCCCCGGGACACCCCAATGCCCATCTACAATGAGCAGTTCTTC.

The chain employs TRBV27 and TRBJ2-1; 11 bases match TRBD2. Trimming at V came to 4 bases and at J to 10 bases, leaving 15 bases not matched to a gene. Germline V lookup: CDR1 MNHEY, CDR2 SMNVEV (reference sequence). This CDR3 contains 17 residues. DNA for the CDR3: TGTGCCAGCAGTTCCATAACCAAACTAGCGGGAGTTCGGGAGCAGTTCTTC. It encodes CASSSITKLAGVREQFF.

The chain couples TRBV30 to TRBJ1-5, with 9 bases matching TRBD1. The germline gives CDR1 GTSNPN, CDR2 SVGIG (reference sequence). Trimming removed 3 bases from V and 2 bases from J; junction bases left unmatched: 8. This CDR3 has 16 amino acids. The DNA for the CDR3 is TGTGCCTGGAGGAAGAGGGACAGGGTGGGCAATCAGCCCCAGCATTTT. It is translated as CAWRKRDRVGNQPQHF.

The V gene is TRBV5-1, the J gene TRBJ2-7; D perhaps matches TRBD2 (5 bases). Germline V CDR1 and CDR2: SGHRS, YFSETQ. Trimming pared 3 bases from V and 11 bases from J, leaving 18 bases between. CDR3 size: 13 residues. CDR3 residues: CASSWVGARDKYF. The DNA of the CDR3 is TGCGCCAGCAGCTGGGTAGGAGCGAGGGATAAGTACTTC.

Points on this clone: In the same sample, other DNA sequences code for this CDR3. The V gene is TRBV5-8, the J gene TRBJ1-2; TRBD1 matches at 8 bases. The length of the CDR3 is 13 residues. The junction had 5 bases not matched to a gene; V was cut back by 9 bases and J by 1 base. Germline loops: CDR1 SGHTS, CDR2 YDEGEE. CDR3 DNA: TGTGCCACCACGACAGGGGTTAACTATGGCTACACCTTC. Its translation: CATTTGVNYGYTF.

This sequence joins TRBV7-9 and TRBJ2-3; D perhaps matches TRBD2 (5 bases). Trimming stripped 4 bases from V and 2 bases from J, with 10 bases between. The CDR3 length is 14 residues. Germline V gene lookup returns CDR1 SEHNR and CDR2 FQNEAQ (reference sequence). CDR3 nucleotide sequence: TGTGCCAGCAGCTCCCGGGATCTCACAGATACGCAGTATTTT. Translation: CASSSRDLTDTQYF.

Written as DNA, the CDR3 is TGCGCCAGCAGCCCGCAGGGAGCGGGAGGCCCCTACGAGCAGTACTTC. It codes for CASSPQGAGGPYEQYF. V gene TRBV5-1 combines with J gene TRBJ2-7, with 9 bases fitting TRBD2. The CDR3 runs 16 residues. Germline values: CDR1 SGHRS, CDR2 YFSETQ. Losses at the gene ends were 4 bases for V and 2 bases for J; bases not matched to a gene: 10.

The chain joins TRBV9 to TRBJ2-3; 12 nucleotides line up with TRBD2. The V and J ends lost 4 bases and 1 base, in that order; junction bases with no gene match: 19. The CDR3 runs 21 residues. Per the germline V gene, CDR1 is SGDLS and CDR2 is YYNGEE. CDR3 bases: TGTGCCAGCAGCACACTCGGACTAGCGGGATCTAGGCGTTCGGGCACAGATACGCAGTATTTT. This translates into CASSTLGLAGSRRSGTDTQYF.

J is TRBJ2-1 and V is TRBV5-8, with 7 bases matching TRBD1. CDR1 SGHTS and CDR2 YDEGEE come from the germline V gene. Trimming at V came to 0 bases and at J to 6 bases, leaving 9 bases not matched to a gene. The CDR3 is 16 residues long. The CDR3 region has the DNA TGTGCCAGCAGCTTGGAGACAGGGTCATACATCAATGAGCAGTTCTTC. Translated, it gives CASSLETGSYINEQFF. Together with reference TRBV5-8 and TRBJ2-1, the CDR3 gives the full variable domain: EAGVTQSPTHLIKTRGQQATLRCSPISGHTSVYWYQQALGLGLQFLLWYDEGEERNRGNFPPRFSGRQFPNYSSELNVNALELEDSALYLCASSLETGSYINEQFFGPGTRLTVL.

This sequence joins TRBV4-1 and TRBJ1-5; tentative D call: TRBD1 (5 bases). The CDR3 length is 14 residues. The V gene lost 2 bases and the J gene lost 9 bases, with 14 bases spanning the gap. Germline CDR1 and CDR2: MGHRA and YSYEKL. The DNA for the CDR3 is TGCGCCAGCAGCCAAACAGGCCTCCGGGGGCCCCAGCATTTT. Protein product: CASSQTGLRGPQHF.

The V gene is TRBV9, the J gene TRBJ2-3, with D perhaps matching TRBD2 (6 bases). V lost 4 bases to trimming and J lost 6 bases, with 24 bases between them. Germline V lookup: CDR1 SGDLS, CDR2 YYNGEE. The CDR3 loop spans 17 amino acids. Written as DNA, the CDR3 is TGTGCCAGCAGCCCCCCCGGAGGGATTCAGAGCCCCGATACGCAGTATTTT. Protein sequence: CASSPPGGIQSPDTQYF.

The chain is built from TRBV19 and TRBJ2-2; TRBD1 matches 8 bases. The length of the CDR3 is 15 residues. V lost 5 bases to trimming and J lost 6 bases; unmatched junction nucleotides: 8. CDR1 and CDR2 from the germline V gene are LNHDA and SQIVND (reference sequence). CDR3 in amino acids: CASSLPQGAAGELFF. Written as DNA, the CDR3 is TGTGCCAGTAGTTTGCCTCAGGGGGCCGCCGGGGAGCTGTTTTTT.

Comment on this clone: At the DNA level, this CDR3 is encoded by other sequences in the same sample as well. The V call is TRBV5-1, the J call TRBJ2-2; D is uncertain. Germline CDR1 is SGHRS and CDR2 is YFSETQ. There are 15 residues in the CDR3. Trimming took 0 bases from V and 2 from J, leaving 8 bases between them. CDR3 region: CASSLGTANTGELFF. DNA for the CDR3: TGCGCCAGCAGCTTGGGGACGGCTAACACCGGGGAGCTGTTTTTT.

CDR3 in amino acids: CASSLERWNYEQYF. The DNA of the CDR3 is TGTGCCAGCAGTTTAGAGCGCTGGAACTACGAGCAGTACTTC. The rearrangement links TRBV28 to TRBJ2-7; D unclear. There are 14 residues in the CDR3. With 2 bases removed from V and 3 bases from J, the gap between germline ends came to 11 bases. CDR1 and CDR2 from the germline V gene are MDHEN and SYDVKM.

The chain is built from TRBV30 and TRBJ1-1; 9 positions agree with TRBD1. This CDR3 is 14 amino acids long. Germline assignment: CDR1 GTSNPN and CDR2 SVGIG (reference sequence). The ends lost 2 bases at V and 3 bases at J; junction bases unmatched: 4. CDR3 protein: CAWSLDRGYTEAFF. CDR3 coding DNA: TGTGCCTGGAGTCTAGACAGGGGGTACACTGAAGCTTTCTTT.

The V call is TRBV19, the J call TRBJ2-3, with TRBD1 identical over 8 bases. The CDR3 length is 14 residues. The V and J ends lost 6 bases and 5 bases, in that order; junction bases with no gene match: 7. Looked up from germline, CDR1 is LNHDA and CDR2 is SQIVND (reference sequence). The CDR3 region has the DNA TGTGCCAGTAGGACAGGGGAGTTTGGAGATACGCAGTATTTT. Translation: CASRTGEFGDTQYF.

The sample holds one count of this clone. The chain couples TRBV5-1 to TRBJ2-2, with D maybe TRBD1 (6 bases). The V end was cut by 4 bases, the J end by 4 bases, with 11 bases between. CDR1 is SGHRS, CDR2 YFSETQ, per germline. The length of the CDR3 is 14 residues. This CDR3 reads CASSITGFTGELFF. CDR3 bases: TGCGCCAGCAGCATAACAGGGTTCACCGGGGAGCTGTTTTTT.

As for this clone: Other DNA sequences in this sample translate to the same CDR3. The chain is built from TRBV20-1 and TRBJ2-1, with no clear D. CDR1 is DFQATT, CDR2 SNEGSKA, per germline (reference sequence). The CDR3 sequence is 9 residues long. Trimming stripped 5 bases from V and 10 bases from J, with 6 bases between. In nucleotides, the CDR3 is TGCAGTGCTGGCCAAGAGCAGTTCTTC. It translates to CSAGQEQFF.

Turning to this clone: Other DNA sequences of this sample code for an identical CDR3. The V and J genes are TRBV2 and TRBJ2-2; possible D gene TRBD1, 5 bases. Germline assignment: CDR1 SNHLY and CDR2 FYNNEI. This CDR3 spans 16 amino acids. Trimming shortened V by 0 bases and J by 1 base, and 9 bases separated the two germline ends. CDR3 residues: CASSEAGTGNTGELFF. CDR3 nucleotide sequence: TGTGCCAGCAGTGAAGCGGGAACAGGGAACACCGGGGAGCTGTTTTTT.

The chain is built from TRBV6-1 and TRBJ1-5; D possibly corresponds to TRBD1 (5 bases). This CDR3 spans 14 amino acids. The V end was cut by 2 bases, the J end by 9 bases, with 14 bases between. The germline V gene encodes CDR1 MNHNS and CDR2 SASEGT. The DNA for the CDR3 is TGTGCCAGCAGTGAATCTGTGGGGCTGGGGCCCCAGCATTTT. It specifies CASSESVGLGPQHF.

The chain combines TRBV28 with TRBJ2-1; TRBD1 is a possible D gene (5 bases). Trimming stripped 7 bases from V and 9 bases from J, with 22 bases between. The CDR3 sequence is 15 residues long. The germline CDR1 and CDR2 sequences are MDHEN and SYDVKM. The CDR3 bases are TGTGCCAGCATTATAACAGGCCGGGCACCCAGTGAGCAGTTCTTC. Translation gives CASIITGRAPSEQFF.

The chain recombines TRBV5-6 with TRBJ2-1; 9 bases line up with TRBD2. With V trimmed by 0 bases and J by 11 bases, 9 bases remained unmatched. The length of the CDR3 is 15 residues. CDR1 SGHDT and CDR2 YYEEEE come from the germline V gene. The chain's CDR3 is CASSLEASGVGKQFF. The CDR3 DNA sequence: TGTGCCAGCAGCTTGGAGGCTAGCGGGGTGGGTAAGCAGTTCTTC. Full variable domain (remainder filled in from reference TRBV5-6 and TRBJ2-1): DAGVTQSPTHLIKTRGQQVTLRCSPKSGHDTVSWYQQALGQGPQFIFQYYEEEERQRGNFPDRFSGHQFPNYSSELNVNALLLGDSALYLCASSLEASGVGKQFFGPGTRLTVL.

The genes are TRBV4-1 and TRBJ2-7; D is perhaps TRBD1 or TRBD2 (5 bases each). V was clipped by 0 bases and J by 4 bases, with 16 bases between them. This CDR3 region has 16 residues. CDR1 and CDR2 (germline): MGHRA, YSYEKL. CDR3 sequence (DNA): TGCGCCAGCAGCCAAGATCTTGGGGGTGTCCGTTACGAGCAGTACTTC. Protein sequence: CASSQDLGGVRYEQYF.

This chain connects TRBV5-1 to TRBJ2-1; 7 nucleotides align to TRBD1. CDR3 length equals 18 residues. V dropped 5 bases and J dropped 4; count of bases not matched to a gene: 18. Germline CDR1 is SGHRS and CDR2 is YFSETQ. The CDR3, as DNA: TGCGCCAGCAGGCTGATGCCCCAAGACAGGGTCCCTTACAATGAGCAGTTCTTC. This translates into CASRLMPQDRVPYNEQFF.

The chain uses TRBV15 and TRBJ2-4; the D is unclear. The CDR3 consists of 13 residues. Germline V gene sequence: CDR1 LNHNV, CDR2 YYDKDF (reference sequence). Trimming stripped 1 base from V and 8 bases from J, with 9 bases between. The CDR3: CATSRGRAYIQYF. The CDR3 coding sequence is TGTGCCACCAGCAGAGGAAGGGCGTACATTCAGTACTTC.

J is TRBJ1-2 and V is TRBV4-3; no reliable D call. The germline CDR1 and CDR2 sequences are LGHNA and YSLEER. Between the trimmed V and J ends, which lost 0 bases and 1 base, there was a span of 6 bases. The CDR3 contains 14 residues. CDR3 coding DNA: TGCGCCAGCAGCCAAGATACGGATAACTATGGCTACACCTTC. This gives the protein CASSQDTDNYGYTF.

The CDR3 here is CASSPWPDRDEQYF. As DNA, the CDR3 is TGTGCCAGCAGCCCTTGGCCTGATAGGGACGAGCAGTACTTC. The chain joins TRBV7-3 to TRBJ2-7; D is undetermined. The germline V gene encodes CDR1 SGHTA and CDR2 FQGTGA. Trimming took 5 bases from V and 5 from J, leaving 16 bases between them. The CDR3 has 14 amino acids.

The chain has TRBV12-5 and TRBJ2-7, with D possibly TRBD2 on 5 matching bases. V was cut by 3 bases and J by 7 bases, with 13 bases left in between. The CDR3 totals 13 residues. CDR1 and CDR2 from the germline V gene are LGHNT and FRNRAP. CDR3 amino acids: CASGFGEGREQYF. The CDR3 coding sequence is TGTGCTAGTGGTTTTGGTGAGGGCAGGGAGCAGTACTTC.